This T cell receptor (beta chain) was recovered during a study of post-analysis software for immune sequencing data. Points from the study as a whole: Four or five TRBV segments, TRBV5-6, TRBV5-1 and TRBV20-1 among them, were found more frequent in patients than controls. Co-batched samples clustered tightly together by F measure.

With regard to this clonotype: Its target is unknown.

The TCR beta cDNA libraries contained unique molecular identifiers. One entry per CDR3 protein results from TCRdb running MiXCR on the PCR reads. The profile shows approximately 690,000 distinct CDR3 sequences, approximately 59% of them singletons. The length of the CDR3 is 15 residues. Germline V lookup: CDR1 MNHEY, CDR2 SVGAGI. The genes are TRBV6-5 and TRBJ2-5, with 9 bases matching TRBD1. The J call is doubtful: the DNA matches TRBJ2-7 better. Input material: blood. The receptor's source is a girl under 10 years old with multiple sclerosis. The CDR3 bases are TGTGCCAGCAGTGAGACAGGGGGGTTCCGGTACGAGCAGTACTTC. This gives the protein CASSETGGFRYEQYF.